The 25 T cell receptor beta chains given below trace back to one sample, sequenced in a study of CD8 T cells in Susac syndrome. Reverse transcription of roughly 0.5 to 1 ug RNA was carried out with random hexamers. TCRdb reanalysed the immunoSEQ multiplex PCR reads using MiXCR and keeps one entry per CDR3 protein. The sample consists of 150,000 to 200,000 distinct CDR3 sequences, 90% to 95% of them appearing once. Input material: CD4+ T cells from PBMCs. The receptors were gathered from a human donor with Susac syndrome.

Here the CDR3 DNA reads TGTGCCAGCACTAGGAGGGGGTTGAACACTGAAGCTTTCTTT. Translated, it gives CASTRRGLNTEAFF. J is TRBJ1-1 and V is TRBV2; D might be TRBD1 (6 bases). This CDR3 is built from 14 residues. Germline V CDR1 and CDR2: SNHLY, FYNNEI. Between the trimmed V and J ends, which lost 7 bases and 0 bases, there was a span of 12 bases.

This clonotype was seen just once. This chain links TRBV6-5 with TRBJ2-7; D perhaps matches TRBD2 (5 bases). This CDR3 comprises 12 residues. Germline-derived CDR1 and CDR2 are MNHEY and SVGAGI. Trimming removed 8 bases from V and 3 bases from J, with 11 bases in between. In DNA form, the CDR3 reads TGTGCCAGCCACAGACTACTCTACGAGCAGTACTTC. Protein: CASHRLLYEQYF.

The chain employs TRBV12-3 or TRBV12-4 and TRBJ2-7, with D uncertain. The germline V and J ends were trimmed by 6 bases and 5 bases, with 8 bases remaining between them. The CDR3 spans 11 residues. This CDR3 reads CASSLADEQYF. The CDR3 DNA reads TGTGCCAGCAGCCTTGCGGACGAGCAGTACTTC.

J is TRBJ1-6 and V is TRBV4-1; a possible D gene is TRBD1 (5 bases). The germline gives CDR1 MGHRA, CDR2 YSYEKL. CDR3 length equals 18 residues. Trimming removed 1 base from V and 8 bases from J, with 21 bases in between. CDR3 amino acids: CASSQALTASPYDSPLHF. Here the CDR3 DNA reads TGCGCCAGCAGCCAAGCCCTGACAGCATCCCCATATGATTCACCCCTCCACTTT.

The chain uses TRBV20-1 and TRBJ1-5, with D possibly TRBD1 on 5 matching bases. The ends were cut back, 4 bases at V and 7 bases at J, with 14 bases in the middle. This CDR3 contains 13 residues. The germline V gene encodes CDR1 DFQATT and CDR2 SNEGSKA (reference sequence). In DNA, the CDR3 is TGCAGTGCTAACAAGGGGAATCGGCAGCCCCAGCATTTT. It yields the protein CSANKGNRQPQHF.

This chain connects TRBV7-8 to TRBJ1-2, with 7 bases identical to TRBD1. Trimming at V came to 5 bases and at J to 8 bases, leaving 11 bases not matched to a gene. The CDR3 is 14 amino acids. CDR1 and CDR2 (germline): SGHVS, FQNEAQ. The CDR3 here is CASSPGGQLGGYTF. Here the CDR3 DNA reads TGTGCCAGCAGCCCAGGGGGACAGCTAGGGGGCTACACCTTC.

The CDR3 DNA reads as TGTGCCAGCTCACCCGGTTTTCCCAGGTATAACTATGGCTACACCTTC. This codes for CASSPGFPRYNYGYTF. The J gene is TRBJ1-2, the V gene TRBV18; D call uncertain. Trimming took 3 bases from V and 1 from J, leaving 15 bases between them. CDR1 is KGHSH and CDR2 is LQKENI in the germline V gene. The CDR3 sequence is 16 residues long.

J is TRBJ1-4 and V is TRBV7-8; 9 nucleotides align to TRBD1. The CDR3 consists of 15 residues. The J segment lost 10 bases and the V segment lost 5 bases, leaving 11 bases of the junction unmatched. CDR1 and CDR2 from the germline V gene are SGHVS and FQNEAQ. CDR3 in DNA: TGTGCCAGCAGCATTGACCGGGACAGGGTTTTAAAACTGTTTTTT. Translating it yields CASSIDRDRVLKLFF.

CDR3 sequence reads: CASSHQQSTDTQYF. The CDR3 bases are TGTGCCAGCAGTCATCAACAGAGCACAGATACGCAGTATTTT. The rearrangement links TRBV6-5 to TRBJ2-3; D gene uncertain. Trimming pared 5 bases from V and 0 bases from J, leaving 9 bases between. CDR1 is MNHEY and CDR2 is SVGAGI in the germline V gene. This CDR3 spans 14 amino acids.

This sequence joins TRBV20-1 and TRBJ1-1; no clear D. The CDR3 contains 16 residues. Trimming left V 0 bases short and J 4 bases short, with 18 bases between. Germline V gives CDR1 DFQATT, CDR2 SNEGSKA (reference sequence). The CDR3 coding sequence is TGCAGTGCTAGAGATCTCTGGGGTCTAGTGGGCACTGAAGCTTTCTTT. Its protein product is CSARDLWGLVGTEAFF.

There are a few counts of this clonotype. The chain couples TRBV6-1 to TRBJ2-1, with D maybe TRBD2 (5 bases). Germline CDR1 MNHNS, CDR2 SASEGT. This CDR3 comprises 12 residues. The V gene lost 8 bases and the J gene lost 13 bases, with 18 bases spanning the gap. CDR3 protein: CASLGRLLSQFF. CDR3 DNA: TGTGCCAGCTTAGGGAGACTTCTAAGCCAGTTCTTC.

The rearrangement links TRBV24-1 to TRBJ2-3, with 7 nucleotides matching TRBD1. This CDR3 spans 16 amino acids. CDR1 is KGHDR and CDR2 is SFDVKD in the germline V gene. Unmatched junction bases numbered 6, after V lost 2 bases and J lost 2 bases. CDR3 residues: CATSDSQQGSTDTQYF. The CDR3 DNA reads TGTGCCACCAGTGATTCACAACAGGGGTCCACAGATACGCAGTATTTT.

This sequence joins TRBV11-2 and TRBJ1-5; D unclear. In germline, CDR1 is SGHAT, CDR2 FQNNGV. The CDR3 has 15 residues. V lost 1 base and J 6 bases, leaving 13 bases between the germline ends. In nucleotides, the CDR3 is TGTGCCAGCAGCTTAGTTAGTGGGGTCGGTCAGCCCCAGCATTTT. Protein product: CASSLVSGVGQPQHF.

V usage is TRBV5-6 and J usage is TRBJ2-3; 7 nucleotides line up with TRBD1. Germline V CDR1 and CDR2: SGHDT, YYEEEE. Unmatched junction bases numbered 11, after V lost 3 bases and J lost 4 bases. CDR3 length equals 16 residues. The CDR3 protein is CASSWRPRQGSDTQYF. The CDR3 DNA follows: TGTGCCAGCAGCTGGAGACCGAGACAGGGATCAGATACGCAGTATTTT.

The rearrangement joins TRBV29-1 to TRBJ1-3; no clear D gene. Trimming took off 4 bases at V and 4 bases at J, with 11 bases between the two ends. Germline loops: CDR1 SQVTM, CDR2 ANQGSEA. This CDR3 region has 13 residues. The CDR3 bases are TGCAGCGTTGCGGTATCATCCGGAAACACCATATATTTT. This sequence encodes CSVAVSSGNTIYF.

CDR3 in amino acids: CSAKSGPHEQYF. The CDR3 region has the DNA TGCAGTGCTAAATCAGGCCCCCACGAGCAGTACTTC. The V and J genes are TRBV20-1 and TRBJ2-7, with D uncertain. The V end lost 4 bases, the J end lost 5 bases, and 12 bases lay between the germline ends. The V gene's germline CDR1 is DFQATT and CDR2 SNEGSKA (reference sequence). CDR3 length equals 12 residues.

In its sample, this clonotype was seen once. J is TRBJ2-7 and V is TRBV2; 11 nucleotides align to TRBD2. This CDR3 is built from 17 residues. The ends lost 4 bases at V and 3 bases at J; junction bases unmatched: 11. In germline, CDR1 is SNHLY, CDR2 FYNNEI. The CDR3 region is CASSVEGYGTSGYEQYF. The CDR3 DNA follows: TGTGCCAGCAGTGTAGAGGGCTACGGGACTAGCGGCTACGAGCAGTACTTC.

The rearrangement uses TRBV18 and TRBJ2-2; tentative D call: TRBD1 (5 bases). V was clipped by 1 base and J by 2 bases, with 11 bases between them. Looked up from germline, CDR1 is KGHSH and CDR2 is LQKENI. The length of the CDR3 is 16 residues. The CDR3 DNA reads TGTGCCAGCTCACCACGTCGGACATCCAACACCGGGGAGCTGTTTTTT. Translating it yields CASSPRRTSNTGELFF.

DNA for the CDR3: TGTGCCAGCAGCCAAGATCGGGAGACAGGGGCGAACACCGGGGAGCTGTTTTTT. Its protein product is CASSQDRETGANTGELFF. The chain has TRBV4-2 and TRBJ2-2; 8 nucleotides line up with TRBD1. The CDR3 loop spans 18 amino acids. Trimming took 0 bases from V and 0 from J; bases not matched to a gene: 6. Germline CDR1 is LGHNA and CDR2 is YNFKEQ.

The chain carries TRBV5-1 and TRBJ2-5; 10 bases align to TRBD1. CDR3 size: 15 residues. CDR1 is SGHRS, CDR2 YFSETQ, per germline. Germline trimming cut 0 bases from V and 3 bases from J; bases unmatched to any gene: 2. The CDR3 here is CASSLVGTGEETQYF. CDR3 in DNA: TGCGCCAGCAGCTTGGTCGGGACAGGGGAAGAGACCCAGTACTTC.

The CDR3 loop reads CASSTGGGVNYEQYF. The CDR3, as DNA: TGTGCCAGCAGTACCGGGGGGGGCGTAAATTACGAGCAGTACTTC. The chain employs TRBV28 and TRBJ2-7; TRBD2 matches at 8 bases. Unmatched junction bases numbered 10, after V lost 5 bases and J lost 4 bases. Germline assignment: CDR1 MDHEN and CDR2 SYDVKM. The CDR3 is 15 residues long.

This clonotype was seen once. The J gene is TRBJ1-1, the V gene TRBV19, with D perhaps matching TRBD1 (6 bases). Per germline, CDR1 LNHDA and CDR2 SQIVND (reference sequence). The CDR3 has 13 amino acids. Trimming shortened V by 4 bases and J by 3 bases, and 9 bases separated the two germline ends. This chain's CDR3 is CASSSSGDTEAFF. DNA of the CDR3: TGTGCCAGTAGTAGTTCAGGGGACACTGAAGCTTTCTTT.

The rearrangement uses TRBV5-1 and TRBJ2-5; 8 bases match TRBD2. The CDR3 runs to 15 residues. The V gene's germline CDR1 is SGHRS and CDR2 YFSETQ. The junction had 4 bases not matched to a gene; V was cut back by 0 bases and J by 3 bases. CDR3 DNA: TGCGCCAGCAGCTTGGTTGCGGGAGGAGAAGAGACCCAGTACTTC. The encoded protein is CASSLVAGGEETQYF.

The J gene is TRBJ2-4, the V gene TRBV20-1; 13 nucleotides align to TRBD2. The CDR3 totals 15 residues. Germline assignment: CDR1 DFQATT and CDR2 SNEGSKA (reference sequence). J lost 9 bases, V lost 4 bases, and 9 bases had no gene match. Here the CDR3 reads CSAMPGLAGTGIQYF. CDR3 DNA sequence: TGCAGTGCTATGCCGGGACTAGCGGGAACGGGCATTCAGTACTTC.

The chain recombines TRBV12-3 or TRBV12-4 with TRBJ2-2, with TRBD2 as a possible D gene (6 bases). V shed 6 bases and J shed 5 bases, with 16 bases lying between them. The CDR3 contains 15 residues. The CDR3 DNA follows: TGTGCCAGCAGAGTAGCAGCGGGTGCGACCGGGGAGCTGTTTTTT. Protein: CASRVAAGATGELFF.